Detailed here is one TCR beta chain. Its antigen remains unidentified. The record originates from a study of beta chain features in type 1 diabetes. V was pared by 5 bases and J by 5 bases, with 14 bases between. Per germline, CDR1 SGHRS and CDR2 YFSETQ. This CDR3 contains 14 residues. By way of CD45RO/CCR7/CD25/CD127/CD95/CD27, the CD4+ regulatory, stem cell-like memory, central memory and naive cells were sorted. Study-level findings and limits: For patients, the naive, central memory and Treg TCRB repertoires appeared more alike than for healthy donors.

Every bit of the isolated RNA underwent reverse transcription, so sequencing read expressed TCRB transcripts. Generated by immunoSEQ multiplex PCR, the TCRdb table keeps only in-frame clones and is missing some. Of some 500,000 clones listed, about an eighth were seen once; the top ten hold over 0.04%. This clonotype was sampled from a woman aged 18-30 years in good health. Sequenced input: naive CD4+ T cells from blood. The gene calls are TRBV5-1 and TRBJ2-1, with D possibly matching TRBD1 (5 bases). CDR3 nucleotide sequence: TGCGCCAGCAGTGTGGGGCAGGCCCACAATGAGCAGTTCTTC. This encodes CASSVGQAHNEQFF.